The entry below describes one TCR beta chain. Antigen: not known. This entry comes from a study of cytomegalovirus exposure and HLA in healthy donors. Study-wide context: There were some 380 genotyped donors. Of these, about 86% fell in the genetic ancestry cluster associated with self-reported Caucasian donors. Study-wide results and caveats: Later work found most CMV-associated TCR beta chains apparently HLA-restricted. Productive rates of about 90% or about 30% were seen for most TCR beta V segments in an earlier analysis. The study flagged some 170 TCR beta chains as cytomegalovirus-associated.

Trimming removed 2 bases at V and 5 bases at J, with 15 bases between. The germline V gene has CDR1 SQVTM and CDR2 ANQGSEA. This CDR3 has 15 residues. Primers for the PCR totalled 60 Vbeta and 13 Jbeta. Clones were read by immunoSEQ multiplex PCR, and TCRdb kept only the in-frame ones, dropping some. Recorded for this sample: 75,000 to 95,000 clones. The chain employs TRBV29-1 and TRBJ2-2; tentative D call: TRBD2 (5 bases). The sequence came from a girl aged 10 to 17 in good health and CMV-seropositive. The sample comprised PBMCs. CDR3 coding DNA: TGCAGCGTTGAATTCGGGGTACATCGGACCGGGGAGCTGTTTTTT. It translates to CSVEFGVHRTGELFF.